Presented here are 24 T cell receptor beta chains from one specimen sequenced in a study of T-cell reconstitution after alpha-beta-depleted transplantation in children. It was with unique molecular identifiers that the TCRbeta library was prepared. One entry per CDR3 protein, called by TCRdb with MiXCR from the PCR reads. The sample contains hundreds of thousands of distinct CDR3 sequences, over 15% of which appear only once. This material consisted of PBMCs, mostly from graft donor cells, taken 360 days after TCRalphabeta/CD19-depleted stem cell transplant. These receptors came from a male patient under 10 years old who had a stem cell transplant for acute lymphoblastic leukemia, so the T cells may come from the graft donor.

The rearrangement links TRBV2 to TRBJ1-2; 7 bases are a match to TRBD1. The CDR3 length is 15 residues. Unmatched junction bases numbered 10, after V lost 2 bases and J lost 7 bases. CDR1 SNHLY and CDR2 FYNNEI come from the germline V gene. The DNA for the CDR3 is TGTGCCAGCAGTGAACCCAACAGGGGCCCACGTGGCTACACCTTC. It yields the protein CASSEPNRGPRGYTF.

This clonotype came up a few times. The gene calls are TRBV12-3 or TRBV12-4 and TRBJ2-3; 7 nucleotides align to TRBD1. J lost 2 bases, V lost 6 bases, and 5 bases had no gene match. The CDR3 spans 14 residues. The CDR3 DNA follows: TGTGCCAGCAGAAGGGACAGAGACACAGATACGCAGTATTTT. It translates to CASRRDRDTDTQYF.

Only a few counts were recorded for this clonotype. This chain links TRBV29-1 with TRBJ2-5, with 8 bases lining up with TRBD2. The germline gives CDR1 SQVTM, CDR2 ANQGSEA. The CDR3 extends over 17 amino acids. Trimming at V came to 6 bases and at J to 6 bases, leaving 21 bases not matched to a gene. CDR3 amino acids: CSVEPKGGGLGMQTQYF. DNA for the CDR3: TGCAGCGTGGAACCGAAGGGGGGGGGACTAGGGATGCAGACCCAGTACTTC.

Many counts were recorded for this clonotype. The genes are TRBV29-1 and TRBJ2-2; TRBD1 agrees at 7 bases. Per the germline V gene, CDR1 is SQVTM and CDR2 is ANQGSEA. V gave up 5 bases and J gave up 4 bases; unmatched junction bases: 4. The CDR3 has 13 amino acids. As DNA, the CDR3 is TGCAGCGTTTTTGACAGGGCCACCGGGGAGCTGTTTTTT. Its protein product is CSVFDRATGELFF.

The chain has TRBV4-3 and TRBJ2-1; no reliable D call. This CDR3 is built from 13 residues. Germline V gene sequence: CDR1 LGHNA, CDR2 YSLEER. The V end was cut by 2 bases, the J end by 8 bases, with 10 bases between. This CDR3 reads CASSQRHRDEQFF. The CDR3 nucleotides are TGCGCCAGCAGCCAACGACACCGGGATGAGCAGTTCTTC.

This clonotype has at least ten counts. J is TRBJ1-5 and V is TRBV3-1; tentative D call: TRBD1 (5 bases). This CDR3 is built from 14 residues. The germline gives CDR1 LGHDT, CDR2 YNNKEL (reference sequence). V was cut by 1 base and J by 3 bases, with 7 bases left in between. The CDR3 spells CASSQVGANQPQHF. The CDR3 region has the DNA TGTGCCAGCAGCCAAGTAGGGGCCAATCAGCCCCAGCATTTT.

This sequence joins TRBV28 and TRBJ1-3, with D hard to call. V was cut by 6 bases and J by 2 bases, with 11 bases left in between. Looked up from germline, CDR1 is MDHEN and CDR2 is SYDVKM. This CDR3 contains 14 residues. CDR3 in amino acids: CASSLPLPGNTIYF. Written as DNA, the CDR3 is TGTGCCAGCAGCCTCCCTCTGCCTGGAAACACCATATATTTT.

The chain is built from TRBV2 and TRBJ2-7; perhaps TRBD1 as D (6 bases). The CDR3 length is 13 residues. The germline CDR1 and CDR2 sequences are SNHLY and FYNNEI. V lost 6 bases and J 1 base, leaving 10 bases between the germline ends. The CDR3: CASRKTGSYEQYF. The CDR3 region has the DNA TGTGCCAGCAGAAAGACAGGTTCCTACGAGCAGTACTTC. Complete variable domain (other parts from reference TRBV2 and TRBJ2-7): EPEVTQTPSHQVTQMGQEVILRCVPISNHLYFYWYRQILGQKVEFLVSFYNNEISEKSEIFDDQFSVERPDGSNFTLKIRSTKLEDSAMYFCASRKTGSYEQYFGPGTRLTVT.

This clonotype was seen a handful of times. Here the CDR3 reads CASSFKTGEEQFF. CDR3 sequence (DNA): TGTGCCAGCAGCTTTAAGACAGGCGAGGAGCAGTTCTTC. The chain joins TRBV5-6 to TRBJ2-1; D is possibly TRBD1 (6 bases). V lost 2 bases to trimming and J lost 10 bases, with 13 bases between them. The germline V gene encodes CDR1 SGHDT and CDR2 YYEEEE. CDR3 length: 13 residues.

The rearrangement links TRBV5-1 to TRBJ2-1, with 9 bases lining up with TRBD1. V lost 7 bases, J lost 5 bases, and 4 bases stayed unmatched. This CDR3 contains 13 residues. CDR1 and CDR2 from the germline V gene are SGHRS and YFSETQ. In DNA form, the CDR3 reads TGCGCCAGCGGGAGGACAGGGGACAATGAGCAGTTCTTC. As protein: CASGRTGDNEQFF.

This clonotype showed up just a few times. V usage is TRBV20-1 and J usage is TRBJ2-3; D is uncertain. Trimming removed 3 bases at V and 5 bases at J, with 15 bases between. The CDR3 has 14 residues. Germline V lookup: CDR1 DFQATT, CDR2 SNEGSKA (reference sequence). DNA for the CDR3: TGCAGTGCTAGCCCGGCAGCCGGCGGAGATACGCAGTATTTT. It yields the protein CSASPAAGGDTQYF.

V usage is TRBV6-2 or TRBV6-3 and J usage is TRBJ1-5; D might be TRBD1 (6 bases). Per germline, CDR1 MNHEY and CDR2 SVGEGT. The CDR3 spans 16 residues. V was pared by 6 bases and J by 1 base, with 16 bases between. In nucleotides, the CDR3 is TGTGCCAGCAGCAGGGGCTCCCTGGGCAGCAATCAGCCCCAGCATTTT. Translating it yields CASSRGSLGSNQPQHF.

A single count supports this clonotype. This rearrangement joins TRBV11-2 to TRBJ1-2, with TRBD1 matching 9 bases. V trimming: 4 bases; J trimming: 4 bases; junction bases outside the gene matches: 16. This CDR3 region has 18 residues. Germline-derived CDR1 and CDR2 are SGHAT and FQNNGV. In DNA form, the CDR3 reads TGTGCCAGCAGCTCCTTAAACAGGGGGCGGAATAGCTTCTATGGCTACACCTTC. Residues: CASSSLNRGRNSFYGYTF.

This rearrangement joins TRBV5-1 to TRBJ2-2; 7 bases agree with TRBD1. CDR1 and CDR2 from the germline V gene are SGHRS and YFSETQ. CDR3 length equals 17 residues. Trimming took 3 bases from V and 5 from J; bases not matched to a gene: 13. The CDR3 nucleotides are TGCGCCAGCAGCTCTGTGGGGACACAGGGGTGGACCGGGGAGCTGTTTTTT. It codes for CASSSVGTQGWTGELFF. Variable domain in full (rest from reference TRBV5-1 and TRBJ2-2): KAGVTQTPRYLIKTRGQQVTLSCSPISGHRSVSWYQQTPGQGLQFLFEYFSETQRNKGNFPGRFSGRQFSNSRSEMNVSTLELGDSALYLCASSSVGTQGWTGELFFGEGSRLTVL.

This clonotype was seen at least ten times. The chain combines TRBV6-1 with TRBJ1-1, with D tentatively TRBD1 (5 bases). The V and J ends lost 7 bases and 5 bases respectively, with 14 bases between them. CDR3 length: 13 residues. From germline, CDR1 is MNHNS and CDR2 SASEGT. The CDR3 region is CASTRKQGTEAFF. CDR3 bases: TGTGCCAGCACAAGGAAGCAGGGTACTGAAGCTTTCTTT.

This chain uses TRBV29-1 with TRBJ1-2, with 8 bases that match TRBD1. With V trimmed by 7 bases and J by 8 bases, 6 bases remained unmatched. The CDR3 sequence is 11 residues long. Germline values: CDR1 SQVTM, CDR2 ANQGSEA. The DNA for the CDR3 is TGCAGCGGGACGGGACAGGAAGGCTACACCTTC. Translation gives CSGTGQEGYTF.

The chain carries TRBV20-1 and TRBJ2-1; weak D call: TRBD2 (5 bases). This CDR3 spans 16 amino acids. CDR1 is DFQATT, CDR2 SNEGSKA, per germline (reference sequence). The V end lost 1 base, the J end lost 0 bases, and 13 bases lay between the germline ends. The CDR3 DNA reads as TGCAGTGCTAGAGGGTTTCGGACTGGCTCCTACAATGAGCAGTTCTTC. This codes for CSARGFRTGSYNEQFF.

Points on this clonotype: One end of the junction does not line up with germline, which may come from a read error. The rearrangement joins TRBV20-1 to TRBJ2-1; 9 bases align to TRBD1. In germline, CDR1 is DFQATT, CDR2 SNEGSKA (reference sequence). This CDR3 region has 15 residues. DNA for the CDR3: TGCTGTGCTAGAGACCGGGACAGGGCATACAATGAGCAGTTCTTC. Protein sequence: CCARDRDRAYNEQFF.

J is TRBJ2-2 and V is TRBV24-1; the D is unclear. V shed 7 bases and J shed 6 bases, with 8 bases lying between them. The CDR3 extends over 12 amino acids. The germline V gene encodes CDR1 KGHDR and CDR2 SFDVKD. CDR3 nucleotide sequence: TGTGCCACCAGGGGGTCGGCCGGGGAGCTGTTTTTT. Translation: CATRGSAGELFF.

This chain connects TRBV7-2 to TRBJ2-5, with 8 bases aligning to TRBD1. Germline CDR1 and CDR2: SGHTA and FQGNSA. This CDR3 has 16 amino acids. Trimming removed 5 bases from V and 4 bases from J; junction bases left unmatched: 12. In DNA, the CDR3 is TGTGCCAGCAGCCCTAGAATCCGGACAGGGACAGAGACCCAGTACTTC. Its translation: CASSPRIRTGTETQYF. The full variable domain, rest sourced from reference TRBV7-2 and TRBJ2-5, is GAGVSQSPSNKVTEKGKDVELRCDPISGHTALYWYRQSLGQGLEFLIYFQGNSAPDKSGLPSDRFSAERTGGSVSTLTIQRTQQEDSAVYLCASSPRIRTGTETQYFGPGTRLLVL.

This chain connects TRBV5-1 to TRBJ1-6; 10 bases are a match to TRBD1. Germline values: CDR1 SGHRS, CDR2 YFSETQ. This CDR3 has 14 amino acids. The junction had 2 bases not matched to a gene; V was cut back by 4 bases and J by 7 bases. The CDR3: CASSMDRGNSPLHF. The DNA of the CDR3 is TGCGCCAGCAGCATGGACAGGGGGAATTCACCCCTCCACTTT.

This clonotype came up a few times. J is TRBJ1-1 and V is TRBV6-1, with 9 bases identical to TRBD1. CDR1 and CDR2 (germline): MNHNS, SASEGT. The CDR3 has 17 amino acids. Trimming cost V 6 bases and J 0 bases; bases outside gene matches: 11. The CDR3, as DNA: TGTGCCAGCAGCGGTGGACAGGGGATGGGGGTGAACACTGAAGCTTTCTTT. Its protein is CASSGGQGMGVNTEAFF.

At least ten counts were recorded for this clonotype. V and J are TRBV12-3 or TRBV12-4 and TRBJ2-1, with unresolved D. Trimming cost V 10 bases and J 4 bases, with 5 bases left between them. This CDR3 region has 10 residues. CDR3 DNA: TGTGCCATCACTTACAATGAGCAGTTCTTC. It translates to CAITYNEQFF.

This clonotype has just a few counts. The rearrangement uses TRBV11-2 and TRBJ2-7; D is ambiguous. CDR1 and CDR2 (germline): SGHAT, FQNNGV. The CDR3 is 12 residues long. The V end was cut by 6 bases, the J end by 5 bases, with 11 bases between. The chain's CDR3 is CASRRRKNEQYF. The CDR3 region has the DNA TGTGCCAGCAGAAGGAGAAAGAACGAGCAGTACTTC.